These 8 T cell receptor beta chains were sequenced from one sample in a study of shared clonotypes between healthy human individuals. Some clones are missing from TCRdb's copy, which holds only in-frame ones; the method was immunoSEQ multiplex PCR. The sample has around 700,000 clones, under 80% seen once. The source material was memory CD4+ T cells sorted from blood. Subset: CD45RA-negative fraction. These TCRs come from a woman aged 30 to 39 in good health.

The genes are TRBV28 and TRBJ1-1; no firm D call. Germline CDR1 and CDR2: MDHEN and SYDVKM. With 1 base removed from V and 3 bases from J, the gap between germline ends came to 3 bases. The CDR3 spans 12 residues. CDR3 sequence reads: CASSLFYTEAFF. As DNA, the CDR3 is TGTGCCAGCAGTTTATTTTACACTGAAGCTTTCTTT.

The J gene is TRBJ2-5, the V gene TRBV7-9; unclear D gene. The CDR3 is made up of 12 amino acids. CDR1 is SEHNR and CDR2 is FQNEAQ in the germline V gene (reference sequence). Trimming cost V 2 bases and J 12 bases, with 13 bases left between them. The CDR3 DNA follows: TGTGCCAGCAGCTTAATCCCGGAGATTAAGTACTTC. Its protein product is CASSLIPEIKYF.

The gene calls are TRBV15 and TRBJ2-2, with D possibly called TRBD1 or TRBD2 (5 bases each). This CDR3 is 14 amino acids long. V gave up 5 bases and J gave up 1 base, with 8 bases separating them. Per germline, CDR1 LNHNV and CDR2 YYDKDF (reference sequence). In DNA form, the CDR3 reads TGTGCCACCAGCGCAGGGAGGAACACCGGGGAGCTGTTTTTT. This translates into CATSAGRNTGELFF. The full variable domain, with the rest looked up from reference TRBV15 and TRBJ2-2, is DAMVIQNPRYQVTQFGKPVTLSCSQTLNHNVMYWYQQKSSQAPKLLFHYYDKDFNNEADTPDNFQSRRPNTSFCFLDIRSPGLGDTAMYLCATSAGRNTGELFFGEGSRLTVL.

The chain employs TRBV28 and TRBJ2-2, with 8 bases identical to TRBD1. The CDR3 has 15 amino acids. Germline V gene data show CDR1 as MDHEN and CDR2 as SYDVKM. Unmatched junction bases numbered 1, after V lost 4 bases and J lost 0 bases. CDR3 DNA: TGTGCCAGCAGTTCGGGACAGGCGAACACCGGGGAGCTGTTTTTT. Translating it yields CASSSGQANTGELFF.

CDR3 protein: CASSLLAQNTEAFF. In nucleotides, the CDR3 is TGCGCCAGCAGCTTATTAGCCCAGAACACTGAAGCTTTCTTT. This chain connects TRBV5-1 to TRBJ1-1, with D unresolved. The CDR3 spans 14 residues. From germline, CDR1 is SGHRS and CDR2 YFSETQ. Trimming took 2 bases from V and 1 from J, leaving 9 bases between them.

This clone has more than one count but fewer than ten. The chain combines TRBV7-9 with TRBJ2-7; the D is unclear. V lost 4 bases and J 5 bases, leaving 12 bases between the germline ends. The CDR3 loop spans 13 amino acids. CDR1 is SEHNR, CDR2 FQNEAQ, per germline (reference sequence). The CDR3 nucleotides read TGTGCCAGCAGCTCCCAACCGTTAGACGAGCAGTACTTC. It yields the protein CASSSQPLDEQYF.

A few counts support this clone. This chain uses TRBV7-9 with TRBJ2-7, with D maybe TRBD2 (6 bases). Trimming removed 6 bases at V and 0 bases at J, with 21 bases between. CDR1 and CDR2 from the germline V gene are SEHNR and FQNEAQ (reference sequence). The CDR3 has 17 amino acids. CDR3 nucleotide sequence: TGTGCCAGCAGTTTAAAGGAGGGCGGTAAGAGCTCCTACGAGCAGTACTTC. It encodes CASSLKEGGKSSYEQYF.

The rearrangement uses TRBV28 and TRBJ2-4; tentatively, D is TRBD1 (5 bases). The CDR3 is 14 amino acids. V gave up 4 bases and J gave up 8 bases, with 15 bases separating them. Germline V gene sequence: CDR1 MDHEN, CDR2 SYDVKM. CDR3 protein: CASSSSPTDHIQYF. The CDR3 DNA reads TGTGCCAGCAGTTCGTCCCCGACAGACCACATTCAGTACTTC.